This TCR beta chain was identified in a study of T cells after somatic rescue of genetic block. The assay was immunoSEQ multiplex PCR, and TCRdb's table has in-frame clones only and misses some. This sample has more than 65,000 clones, with approximately 91% found just once. The germline CDR1 and CDR2 sequences are SGHNT and YYREEE (reference sequence). The CDR3 loop spans 13 amino acids. On this clone itself: The junction and the germline gene differ at one end; a read error may be behind it.

The chain has TRBV5-4 and TRBJ2-1; D might be TRBD2 (5 bases). The sample was peripheral blood mononuclear cells (PBMCs). The source of this sequence is a man younger than 45. CDR3 sequence: CASSLSAYDEQFF. Written as DNA, the CDR3 is TGTGCCAGCAGCCTTAGCGCCTACGATGAGCAGTTCTTC. The full variable domain, rest sourced from reference TRBV5-4 and TRBJ2-1, is ETGVTQSPTHLIKTRGQQVTLRCSSQSGHNTVSWYQQALGQGPQFIFQYYREEENGRGNFPPRFSGLQFPNYSSELNVNALELDDSALYLCASSLSAYDEQFFGPGTRLTVL.